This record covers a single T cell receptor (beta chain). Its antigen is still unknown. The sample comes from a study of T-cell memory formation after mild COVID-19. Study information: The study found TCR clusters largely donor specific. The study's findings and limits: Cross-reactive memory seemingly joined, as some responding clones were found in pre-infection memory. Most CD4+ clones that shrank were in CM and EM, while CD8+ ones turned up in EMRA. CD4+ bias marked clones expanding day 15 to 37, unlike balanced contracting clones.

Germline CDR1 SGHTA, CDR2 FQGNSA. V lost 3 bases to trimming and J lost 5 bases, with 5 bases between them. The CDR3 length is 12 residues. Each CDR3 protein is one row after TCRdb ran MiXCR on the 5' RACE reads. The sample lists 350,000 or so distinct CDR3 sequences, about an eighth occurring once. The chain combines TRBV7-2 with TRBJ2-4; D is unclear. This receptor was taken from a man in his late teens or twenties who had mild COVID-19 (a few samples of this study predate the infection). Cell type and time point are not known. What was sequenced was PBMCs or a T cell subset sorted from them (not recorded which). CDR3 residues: CASSFLENIQYF. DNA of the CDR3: TGTGCCAGCAGCTTCCTAGAAAACATTCAGTACTTC. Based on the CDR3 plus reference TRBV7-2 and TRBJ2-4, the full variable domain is GAGVSQSPSNKVTEKGKDVELRCDPISGHTALYWYRQSLGQGLEFLIYFQGNSAPDKSGLPSDRFSAERTGGSVSTLTIQRTQQEDSAVYLCASSFLENIQYFGAGTRLSVL.